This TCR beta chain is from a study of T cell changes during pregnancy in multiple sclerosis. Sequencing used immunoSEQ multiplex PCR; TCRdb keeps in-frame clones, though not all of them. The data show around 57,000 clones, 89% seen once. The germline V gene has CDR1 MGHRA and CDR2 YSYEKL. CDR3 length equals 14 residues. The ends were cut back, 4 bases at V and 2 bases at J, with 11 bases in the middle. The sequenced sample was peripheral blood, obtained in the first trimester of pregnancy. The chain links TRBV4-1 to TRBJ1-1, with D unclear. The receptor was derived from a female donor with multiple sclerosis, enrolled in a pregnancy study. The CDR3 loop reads CASSLESYNTEAFF. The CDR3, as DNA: TGCGCCAGCAGCCTCGAGTCCTATAACACTGAAGCTTTCTTT.